These T cell receptor beta chains were read from a single sample in a study of metastatic and nonmetastatic thyroid tumors. TCRdb re-clonotyped the PCR reads via MiXCR. The table shows about 59,000 clones, with 15% to 20% occurring only once. Material for sequencing was blood. The source of these receptors is a male donor with papillary thyroid cancer or a benign thyroid nodule (not recorded which). Some clones in this sample may be carry-over from other donors' samples. The CDR3 runs from the conserved cysteine through the conserved F or W. D genes are given only for firm matches. The listing skips clone size in some rows; elsewhere it reads once, few, many or a size class.

d_gene	v_gene	j_gene	abundance	CDR3nt	CDR3aa
TRBD2	TRBV15	TRBJ2-3	many	TGTGCCACCAGCAGAGGAGGGGCGGGTAGCGGGAGCACGCAGTATTTT	CATSRGGAGSGSTQYF
TRBD2	TRBV6-5	TRBJ2-1	many	TGTGCCAGCAGTTACCGGGCGGGAGGGCCCGATGAGCAGTTCTTC	CASSYRAGGPDEQFF
.	TRBV12-3/TRBV12-4	TRBJ1-6	medium-sized	TGTGCCAGCAGCCTATATAATTCACCCCTCCACTTT	CASSLYNSPLHF
TRBD1	TRBV2	TRBJ2-7	.	TGTGCCAGCAGGGACAGGGGTCTCGGGATGTCCTACGAGCAGTACTTC	CASRDRGLGMSYEQYF
.	TRBV6-1	TRBJ2-7	few	TGTGCCGGCATTAGGAAACAGGACTACTACGAGCAGTACTTC	CAGIRKQDYYEQYF
TRBD1	TRBV2	TRBJ2-6	many	TGTGCCAGCAGTAGACAGGGGGCTGCTGGGGCCAACGTCCTGACTTTC	CASSRQGAAGANVLTF
TRBD2	TRBV12-5	TRBJ2-1	few	TGTGCTAGTAGGCGGACTAGCGGGACCTACAATGAGCAGTTCTTC	CASRRTSGTYNEQFF
TRBD1	TRBV12-3/TRBV12-4	TRBJ2-5	many	TGTGCCAGCAGTTTAAAGGCCCGACAGGGTAGTCAGACCCAGTACTTC	CASSLKARQGSQTQYF
.	TRBV27	TRBJ2-3	few	TGTGCCAGCGCTGGGGCAGGGTGCAATCAGCCCCAGTATTTT	CASAGAGCNQPQYF
.	TRBV5-6	TRBJ2-1	many	TGTGCCAGCAGCTCTTCTACTAGCTCCTACAATGAGCAGTTCTTC	CASSSSTSSYNEQFF
TRBD2	TRBV11-1	TRBJ2-4	many	TGTGCCAGCAGCCCACTAGCGGGGGGTGGAAACATTCAGTACTTC	CASSPLAGGGNIQYF
TRBD2	TRBV24-1	TRBJ2-3	many	TGTGCCACAGGCCAGCGGGGGGCGGGAGATACGCAGTATTTT	CATGQRGAGDTQYF
.	TRBV6-1	TRBJ2-2	.	TGTGCCAGCAGTGACCCCTTTCTATCGAACGAGAACACCGTGGAGCTGTTTTTT	CASSDPFLSNENTVELFF
.	TRBV20-1	TRBJ1-1	many	TGCAGTGCTAGCGTTCGGGAAACTGAAGCTTTCTTT	CSASVRETEAFF
TRBD2	TRBV9	TRBJ2-7	many	TGTGCCAGCAGCCCCCGACTAGCGGGGGCCAACGAGCAGTACTTC	CASSPRLAGANEQYF
.	TRBV27	TRBJ2-3	few	TGTGCCAGCTCTATGTCGCGCAATCAGCCCCAGTATTTT	CASSMSRNQPQYF
TRBD1	TRBV12-3/TRBV12-4	TRBJ2-3	many	TGTGCCAGCAGTCCCCTCCAGGGGGCAGATACGCAGTATTTT	CASSPLQGADTQYF
TRBD2	TRBV7-8	TRBJ2-5	many	TGTGCCAGCAGCTTAAGGACTAGCGGGGTGGAGACCCAGTACTTC	CASSLRTSGVETQYF
TRBD1	TRBV4-3	TRBJ1-1	many	TGCGCCAGCAGCCAAGAGGGACAGGCACGGATTGTGACTGAAGCTTTCTTT	CASSQEGQARIVTEAFF
TRBD1	TRBV6-5	TRBJ2-3	many	TGTGCCAGCAGTTCCAGGACAGGGCCCCGCACAGATACGCAGTATTTT	CASSSRTGPRTDTQYF
TRBD1	TRBV29-1	TRBJ1-4	.	TGCAGCGTTGAAACAGGACAGGGACGAGGACTGTTTTTT	CSVETGQGRGLFF
.	TRBV6-1	TRBJ2-3	.	TGTGCCAGCAGTGATTTAGCGTGGGGTCCAGATACGCAGTATTTT	CASSDLAWGPDTQYF
.	TRBV4-1	TRBJ2-1	few	TGCGCCAGTGGGGGAGGGGGCTATGAGCAGTTCTTC	CASGGGGYEQFF
.	TRBV6-1	TRBJ1-2	.	TGTGCCAGCAGTGAAGGGACTAAGGGGTATGGCTACACCTTC	CASSEGTKGYGYTF
.	TRBV27	TRBJ1-2	.	TGTGCCAGCAGTTTTGACAGATCTAACTATGGCTACACCTTC	CASSFDRSNYGYTF
.	TRBV5-1	TRBJ1-2	.	TGCGCCAGCAGCGGTACAGGTGCCTATGGCTACACCTTC	CASSGTGAYGYTF
.	TRBV5-5	TRBJ2-5	.	TGTGCCAGCAGCTTCTGGGCGCGAGAGGAAGAGACACAGTACTTC	CASSFWAREEETQYF
.	TRBV11-1	TRBJ1-4	many	TGTGCCAGCAGCTCCGGGGCGGGGAATGAAAAACTGTTTTTT	CASSSGAGNEKLFF
.	TRBV29-1	TRBJ2-1	many	TGCAGCGCCCAGGACAAGATTCGGTTCTTC	CSAQDKIRFF
.	TRBV7-3	TRBJ2-7	many	TGTGCCAGCAGCTTAGGGGCCTCCTACGAGCAGTACTTC	CASSLGASYEQYF
.	TRBV15	TRBJ1-5	many	TGTGCCACCAGCAGGGGTGGCGCCTCGGGGTATAGCAATCAGCCCCAGCATTTT	CATSRGGASGYSNQPQHF
TRBD2	TRBV7-6	TRBJ2-7	.	TGTGCCAGCAGCCCCATGGGGGGGGTCTACGAGCAGTACTTC	CASSPMGGVYEQYF
.	TRBV29-1	TRBJ2-1	many	TGCAGCGTGGGTGGACAGTCCCGAAACAATGAGCAGTTCTTC	CSVGGQSRNNEQFF
.	TRBV6-1	TRBJ2-1	few	TGTGCCAGCAGTGCCCCGGTAGCGTGGGGCTCCTGGAATGATCAGTTCTTC	CASSAPVAWGSWNDQFF
TRBD1	TRBV5-6	TRBJ1-2	many	TGTGCCAGCAGCGACAGGGGGCGAGGTGGCTACACCTTC	CASSDRGRGGYTF
.	TRBV6-2/TRBV6-3	TRBJ1-1	many	TGTGCCAGCAGTCCTATATTAACTGAAGCTTTCTTT	CASSPILTEAFF